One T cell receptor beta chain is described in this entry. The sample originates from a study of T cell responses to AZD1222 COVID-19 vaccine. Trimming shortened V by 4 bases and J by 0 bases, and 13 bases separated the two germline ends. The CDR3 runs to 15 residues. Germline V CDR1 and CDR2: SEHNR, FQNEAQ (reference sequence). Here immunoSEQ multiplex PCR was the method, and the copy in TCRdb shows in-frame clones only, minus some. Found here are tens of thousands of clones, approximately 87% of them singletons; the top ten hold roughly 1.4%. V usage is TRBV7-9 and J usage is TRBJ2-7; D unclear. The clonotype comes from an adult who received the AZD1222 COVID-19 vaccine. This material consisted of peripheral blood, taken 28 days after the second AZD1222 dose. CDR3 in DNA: TGTGCCAGCAGCTCGCCGAACCTACCCTCCTACGAGCAGTACTTC. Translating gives CASSSPNLPSYEQYF.